This T cell receptor (beta chain) was documented in a study of shared clonotypes between healthy human individuals (dated by TCRdb to about 2020). Study-level background: The cohort comprised a couple of women and three men aged 18 to 49 years. For each donor, three plates each were used for CD4 naive and CD4 memory, two plates were used for CD8 naive, and one plate was used for CD8 memory. Blood TCR repertoires of a handful of healthy adults were deeply sequenced to estimate repertoire size and the extent of clonotype sharing between individuals. Different laboratories and diverse techniques were used to prepare libraries and sequence TCR repertoires, to increase sequencing depth and limit assay-specific biases. Between about 0.94 and 8.9 billion PBMCs per donor were obtained by leukapheresis. Here is what the overall study found, with its caveats: Across a few donors, approximately 5% of naive CD4, 3.5% of naive CD8, 2% to 2.5% of memory CD4, and roughly 0.41% of memory CD8 clonotypes were shared. Pairwise subsampling indicated that sequencing depth was expected to affect the degree of clonotype sharing among donors. The small number of donors limited the genetic and exposure-history diversity represented. Clonotypes shared by all four sorted-subset donors showed higher generation probabilities than non-shared clonotypes. Larger estimated clonotype richness was generally found for naive subsets than for memory subsets. Only blood was sampled, and tissue TCR repertoires likely differ from those in blood. Rarefaction of sorted-subset datasets indicated incomplete sequencing despite the large sequencing depth.

CD8 naive samples were obtained by positive selection for CCR7 among CD45RO-negative cells, yielding a CD45RA+CCR7+ population from which TemRA cells were excluded. The donors were healthy, HIV-negative adults who had no recently reported acute infections or vaccinations. Only Caucasian adults living in Nashville, Tennessee, USA were represented among the donors. Blood was collected by leukapheresis, and PBMCs were isolated by Ficoll-Histopaque density gradient centrifugation and then cryopreserved in liquid nitrogen vapor phase. Purity and quantity of every magnetically sorted T cell population were checked by analytical flow cytometry. Genomic DNA was isolated from every sorted fraction and measured by UV absorbance on a Nanodrop 2000c. V drops 3 bases and J drops 8 bases, leaving 9 bases in between. Including the terminal cysteine and phenylalanine, the CDR3 comprises 12 residues. This entry keeps only the CDR3 DNA: 36 bases, framed from base 1. The germline V gene encodes CDR1 SGHDT and CDR2 YYEEEE.

Using the deep immunoSEQ assay, multiplex PCR amplified TCR CDR3 regions from genomic DNA. Extracted genomic DNA from each cell subset was distributed evenly across all wells of several immunoSEQ 96-well plates, and each plate was treated as a replicate. For sorted subsets, approximately 210 ng genomic DNA, equal to approximately 30,000 T cell genomes, was loaded into each replicate PCR. The purified libraries were quantified using a Qubit 3.0 fluorometer, sized with a Bioanalyzer 2100, and then quantified again using the KAPA Library Quantification kit. Every immunoSEQ 96-well plate was sequenced on a dedicated single-read 150-cycle Illumina NextSeq 550 flow cell. The study's own analysis went as follows. Because only junctional sequences without quality scores were contained in the immunoSEQ output, filtering matching that applied to full-length reads could not be performed. To assign V/J genes and CDR3, sequences were annotated using PyIR, a Python wrapper for IgBLAST v1.9, with IMGT germline references. Reads were removed for weak V/J assignments (E-value above 1e-6), missing CDR3, stop codons, out-of-frame junctions, or ambiguous translated residues. V3J clonotypes were defined as sequences sharing the same inferred V gene, J gene, and CDR3 amino acid sequence. The percentage overlap between two repertoires was calculated by dividing the number of shared unique clonotypes by the size of the smaller repertoire. Three approaches were used to assess repertoire richness: RTK rarefaction, the Chao1 estimator, and Recon v2.1 estimates of unobserved clonotypes. For all TCRbeta clonotypes obtained by the gDNA method from a handful of donors, generation probabilities were computed with OLGA. TCRdb holds this immuneACCESS table with in-frame rearrangements only. Some clones are missing; in checked studies, unresolved V genes explain under half, and the rest has no known cause. V, J and clone size were drawn from that table, and D and trimming were deduced from the DNA. In this sample the table shows roughly 2 million clones, about 95% of which occur a single time. Around 1.1% of the sample lies in the top ten.

As regards this clone: Which antigen it targets is not known. No per-base quality is available; no much larger clone lies one base away.

This receptor was taken from a man younger than 35 in good health. The V and J genes are TRBV5-6 and TRBJ2-1, with the D gene uncertain. The sequencing input was naive CD8+ T cells sorted from blood. Sample cell subset or site, as interpreted from the label and publication: CD45RA+CCR7+. The CDR3 sequence is CASSSPGYEQFF. The nucleotides read TGTGCCAGCAGCTCCCCCGGATATGAGCAGTTCTTC.